The 17 T cell receptor beta chains below were found in one sample sequenced in a study of blood T cell repertoires in COVID-19. The data were produced by immunoSEQ multiplex PCR, yet TCRdb's version contains in-frame clones alone and is incomplete. Of about 300,000 clones in the sample, 65% to 85% were seen once. Sample: peripheral blood. The receptor source for this set is a human donor with COVID-19, enrolled during active disease. The donor label of this sample is uncertain.

The chain recombines TRBV5-4 with TRBJ2-1; 11 nucleotides align to TRBD2. J gave up 6 bases and V 3 bases, and 8 bases lay outside the gene matches. The CDR3 sequence is 16 residues long. From germline, CDR1 is SGHNT and CDR2 YYREEE (reference sequence). The CDR3 spells CASSWPLAGGGNEQFF. CDR3 nucleotides: TGTGCCAGCAGCTGGCCCCTAGCGGGAGGAGGCAATGAGCAGTTCTTC.

The chain joins TRBV5-4 to TRBJ2-5; TRBD2 matches 10 bases. The CDR3 loop spans 16 amino acids. J was trimmed by 1 base and V by 4 bases; bases with no gene match: 7. Germline V gene data show CDR1 as SGHNT and CDR2 as YYREEE (reference sequence). The DNA for the CDR3 is TGTGCCAGCAGCCCGGGACTAGCGACTCGCCAAGAGACCCAGTACTTC. Residues: CASSPGLATRQETQYF.

This chain joins TRBV28 and TRBJ1-5; 7 bases match TRBD1. CDR1 and CDR2 from the germline V gene are MDHEN and SYDVKM. Trimming cost V 7 bases and J 5 bases; bases outside gene matches: 8. The CDR3 loop spans 14 amino acids. CDR3 DNA: TGTGCCAGCACCCCGACAGGGAGAGATCAGCCCCAGCATTTT. This translates into CASTPTGRDQPQHF.

The chain has TRBV7-2 and TRBJ2-5; D is perhaps TRBD2 (5 bases). V shed 0 bases and J shed 5 bases, with 13 bases lying between them. Germline assignment: CDR1 SGHTA and CDR2 FQGNSA. This CDR3 is built from 15 residues. Written as DNA, the CDR3 is TGTGCCAGCAGCTTAGCGAGGGTCAGTCGGGAGACCCAGTACTTC. Translating gives CASSLARVSRETQYF. The entire variable domain, with the rest obtained from reference TRBV7-2 and TRBJ2-5, is as follows: GAGVSQSPSNKVTEKGKDVELRCDPISGHTALYWYRQSLGQGLEFLIYFQGNSAPDKSGLPSDRFSAERTGGSVSTLTIQRTQQEDSAVYLCASSLARVSRETQYFGPGTRLLVL.

The V and J genes are TRBV28 and TRBJ1-2, with unresolved D. V gave up 3 bases and J gave up 8 bases, with 10 bases separating them. Germline V CDR1 and CDR2: MDHEN, SYDVKM. This CDR3 is built from 12 residues. Here the CDR3 DNA reads TGTGCCAGCAGTTTTATTTGGAGCGGCTACACCTTC. Translation: CASSFIWSGYTF.

The V call is TRBV6-6, the J call TRBJ1-5; perhaps TRBD1 as D (5 bases). Deletions cut 4 bases from V and 0 bases from J, with 10 bases between. This CDR3 spans 15 amino acids. Germline V gives CDR1 MNHNY, CDR2 SVGAGI (reference sequence). The CDR3 reads CASSSGGISNQPQHF. CDR3 nucleotides: TGTGCCAGCAGTTCCGGGGGGATTAGCAATCAGCCCCAGCATTTT.

This chain joins TRBV3-1 (or the pseudogene TRBV3-2) and TRBJ2-7; D perhaps matches TRBD1 (5 bases). V was trimmed by 2 bases and J by 3 bases, leaving 11 bases between them. CDR3 length equals 14 residues. The germline CDR1 and CDR2 sequences are LGHDT and YNNKEL (reference sequence). The DNA of the CDR3 is TGTGCCAGCAGCCAACGTAGGGGTGGCTACGAGCAGTACTTC. Its translation is CASSQRRGGYEQYF.

This clone was seen only once. The chain employs TRBV5-1 and TRBJ2-1, with TRBD2 as a possible D gene (5 bases). This CDR3 region has 17 residues. CDR1 is SGHRS and CDR2 is YFSETQ in the germline V gene. The V and J ends lost 0 bases and 1 base respectively, with 14 bases between them. The DNA for the CDR3 is TGCGCCAGCAGCTTGGCCTATACTAGAACTTCCTACAATGAGCAGTTCTTC. Amino acid sequence: CASSLAYTRTSYNEQFF. Full variable domain (missing parts from reference TRBV5-1 and TRBJ2-1): KAGVTQTPRYLIKTRGQQVTLSCSPISGHRSVSWYQQTPGQGLQFLFEYFSETQRNKGNFPGRFSGRQFSNSRSEMNVSTLELGDSALYLCASSLAYTRTSYNEQFFGPGTRLTVL.

The J gene is TRBJ1-4, the V gene TRBV15, with D maybe TRBD1 (6 bases). The V end lost 2 bases, the J end lost 3 bases, and 10 bases lay between the germline ends. In germline, CDR1 is LNHNV, CDR2 YYDKDF (reference sequence). The length of the CDR3 is 15 residues. CDR3: CATSRSDRANEKLFF. The DNA of the CDR3 is TGTGCCACCAGCAGATCGGACAGAGCTAATGAAAAACTGTTTTTT.

The J gene is TRBJ1-1, the V gene TRBV11-2; tentative D call: TRBD1 (6 bases). Germline V gives CDR1 SGHAT, CDR2 FQNNGV. V was clipped by 6 bases and J by 4 bases, with 12 bases between them. This CDR3 has 13 amino acids. The CDR3 sequence: CASRGQRGTEAFF. As DNA, the CDR3 is TGTGCCAGCAGAGGACAGAGAGGCACTGAAGCTTTCTTT.

The V and J genes are TRBV28 and TRBJ2-1, with TRBD2 matching 8 bases. From germline, CDR1 is MDHEN and CDR2 SYDVKM. The J segment lost 0 bases and the V segment lost 7 bases, leaving 8 bases of the junction unmatched. The CDR3 has 16 amino acids. The CDR3 DNA reads as TGTGCCAGCAAACTATGGGCGGGAGGCTCCTACAATGAGCAGTTCTTC. Its translation is CASKLWAGGSYNEQFF.

The chain employs TRBV18 and TRBJ1-1, with D perhaps TRBD1 (6 bases). The CDR3 is 16 amino acids. The V gene lost 5 bases and the J gene lost 2 bases, with 18 bases spanning the gap. The V gene's germline CDR1 is KGHSH and CDR2 LQKENI. The CDR3 loop reads CASSINPGTLNTEAFF. DNA of the CDR3: TGTGCCAGCTCAATTAACCCTGGGACACTAAACACTGAAGCTTTCTTT.

This clone was found once. The V call is TRBV6-5, the J call TRBJ2-7; 14 bases are a match to TRBD2. J was trimmed by 4 bases and V by 6 bases; bases with no gene match: 5. This CDR3 comprises 15 residues. Germline-derived CDR1 and CDR2 are MNHEY and SVGAGI. CDR3 protein: CASRRGTSGRYEQYF. The CDR3 DNA follows: TGTGCCAGCAGGAGGGGGACTAGCGGGAGATACGAGCAGTACTTC.

The chain uses TRBV4-3 and TRBJ2-3, with 11 bases aligning to TRBD2. CDR1 and CDR2 (germline): LGHNA, YSLEER. With V trimmed by 1 base and J by 3 bases, 6 bases remained unmatched. The CDR3 is 17 residues long. CDR3 region: CASSQGATSGSTDTQYF. In nucleotides, the CDR3 is TGCGCCAGCAGCCAAGGGGCAACTAGCGGGAGTACAGATACGCAGTATTTT.

The chain recombines TRBV3-1 (or the pseudogene TRBV3-2) with TRBJ2-2; D perhaps matches TRBD2 (6 bases). Germline values: CDR1 LGHDT, CDR2 YNNKEL (reference sequence). Trimming removed 4 bases at V and 1 base at J, with 10 bases between. The CDR3 length is 15 residues. CDR3 in amino acids: CASSRSGGNTGELFF. The CDR3 DNA follows: TGTGCCAGCAGCCGTAGCGGAGGGAACACCGGGGAGCTGTTTTTT.

The chain links TRBV9 to TRBJ2-3, with 8 bases aligning to TRBD2. From germline, CDR1 is SGDLS and CDR2 YYNGEE. This CDR3 contains 14 residues. With 7 bases clipped from V and 5 bases from J, the junction kept 9 bases outside the gene matches. This CDR3 is CASGGREGIDTQYF. CDR3 nucleotide sequence: TGTGCCAGCGGGGGACGGGAGGGAATAGATACGCAGTATTTT.

This clone turned up a few times. The rearrangement links TRBV6-5 to TRBJ1-6; 8 nucleotides line up with TRBD1. Per germline, CDR1 MNHEY and CDR2 SVGAGI. CDR3 length: 15 amino acids. The junction had 7 bases not matched to a gene; V was cut back by 5 bases and J by 7 bases. The DNA of the CDR3 is TGTGCCAGCAGTCACCGACAGGGGAGGAATTCACCCCTCCACTTT. Its protein product is CASSHRQGRNSPLHF.